This T cell receptor beta chain was recorded in a study of T cells in localized non-small cell lung cancer. Clones were read by immunoSEQ multiplex PCR, and TCRdb kept only the in-frame ones, dropping some. The sample yields some 54,000 clones, around 82% seen once. A word on this clone: Antigen unknown.

The CDR3 spans 10 residues. Germline assignment: CDR1 DFQATT and CDR2 SNEGSKA (reference sequence). V shed 5 bases and J shed 6 bases, with 8 bases lying between them. Notes on the study in general: Heterogeneity is still possible, as just one tumor region was sequenced. Adjacent uninvolved lung had the highest clonality, suggesting focused antigen responses. A median of roughly 55 of the top 100 tumor clones appeared in adjacent lung, which was paired and uninvolved.

The genes are TRBV20-1 and TRBJ2-7; tentatively, D is TRBD1 (6 bases). Sequenced material: PBMCs, taken before any cancer treatment. The sequence was collected from a woman aged 40 to 75 with stage II lung adenocarcinoma. The CDR3 DNA follows: TGCAGTGCTCACAGGGTCGAGCAGTACTTC. It specifies CSAHRVEQYF.